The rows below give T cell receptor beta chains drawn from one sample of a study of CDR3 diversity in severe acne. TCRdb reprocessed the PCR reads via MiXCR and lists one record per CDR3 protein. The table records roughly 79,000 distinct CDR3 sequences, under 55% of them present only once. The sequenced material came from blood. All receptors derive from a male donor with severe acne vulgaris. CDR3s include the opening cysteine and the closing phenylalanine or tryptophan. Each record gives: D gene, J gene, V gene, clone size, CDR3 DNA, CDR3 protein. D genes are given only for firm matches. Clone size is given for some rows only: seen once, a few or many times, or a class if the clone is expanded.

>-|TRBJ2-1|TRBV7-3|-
TGTGCCAGCAGCTTACTACCCCGGGACTCGAGCTACAATGAGCAGTTCTTC
CASSLLPRDSSYNEQFF
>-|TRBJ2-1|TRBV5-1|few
TGCGCCAGCAGCTTGGAGGGGGGAGGGCCTCACAATGAGCAGTTCTTC
CASSLEGGGPHNEQFF
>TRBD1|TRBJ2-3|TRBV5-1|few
TGCGCCAGCAGCATAGGACAGGGGGCTGGCACAGATACGCAGTATTTT
CASSIGQGAGTDTQYF
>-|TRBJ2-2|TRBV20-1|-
TGCAGTGCTAGAGATGGGGTGGGGACCGGGGAGCTGTTTTTT
CSARDGVGTGELFF
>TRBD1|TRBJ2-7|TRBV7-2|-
TGTGCCAGCAGGGAGGACGGGACAGGGGGCCCCGAGCAGTACTTC
CASREDGTGGPEQYF
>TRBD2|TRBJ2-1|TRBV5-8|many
TGTGCCAGCAGCTTGGCGGCTAGCGGGAGCGATGAGCAGTTCTTC
CASSLAASGSDEQFF
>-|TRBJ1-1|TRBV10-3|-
TGTGCCAGCAGTTTTTTCGGGATCTCCCTGGACACTGAAGCTTTCTTT
CASSFFGISLDTEAFF
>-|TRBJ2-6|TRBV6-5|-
TGTGCCAGCAGTTCATTCAGGGGATCTGGGGCCAACGTCCTGACTTTC
CASSSFRGSGANVLTF
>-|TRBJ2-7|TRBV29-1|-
TGCAGCGTTGTGGGGGCCTACGAGCAGTACTTC
CSVVGAYEQYF
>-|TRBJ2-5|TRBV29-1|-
TGCAGCGTTGAACGGTTGGGCGGGAAGACCCAGTACTTC
CSVERLGGKTQYF
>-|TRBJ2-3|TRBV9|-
TGTGCCAGCAGCGTAGCCGGGAGCACAGATACGCAGTATTTT
CASSVAGSTDTQYF
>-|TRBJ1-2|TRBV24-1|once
TGTGCCAGCAGACGACGGGTTAACTATGGCTACACCTTC
CASRRRVNYGYTF
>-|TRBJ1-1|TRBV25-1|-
TGTGCCAGCAGTGTATCAGGGAGCACTGAAGCTTTCTTT
CASSVSGSTEAFF
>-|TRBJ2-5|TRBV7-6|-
TGTGCCAGCAGCTTAGTGCGGGGGCCCAAAGAGACCCAGTACTTC
CASSLVRGPKETQYF
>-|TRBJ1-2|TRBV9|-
TGTGCCAGCAGCCCTAACTCTGACCCATATGGCTACACCTTC
CASSPNSDPYGYTF
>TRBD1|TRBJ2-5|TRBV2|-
TGTGCCAGCAGTGGACAGGGTCGAGAGACCCAGTACTTC
CASSGQGRETQYF
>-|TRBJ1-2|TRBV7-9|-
TGTGCCAGCAGCTTAGCGGGTCAGGTCTATGGCTACACCTTC
CASSLAGQVYGYTF
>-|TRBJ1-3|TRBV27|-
TGTGCCAGTAGGGGGTCGGGAAACACCATATATTTT
CASRGSGNTIYF
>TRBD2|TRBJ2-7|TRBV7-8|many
TGTGCCAGCAGCTTAGCCCTCCCGGGAGGAGAGCAGTACTTC
CASSLALPGGEQYF
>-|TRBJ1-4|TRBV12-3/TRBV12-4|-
TGTGCCAGCAGACTTACAGGGAGGGCTAATGAAAAACTGTTTTTT
CASRLTGRANEKLFF
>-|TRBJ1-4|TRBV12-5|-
TGTGCTAGTGGTTTGGGAGCGGCTTATGAAAAACTGTTTTTT
CASGLGAAYEKLFF
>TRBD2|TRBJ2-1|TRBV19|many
TGTGCCAGTAGCACCCTAGGACTAGCGGGAAGTTACAATGAGCAGTTCTTC
CASSTLGLAGSYNEQFF
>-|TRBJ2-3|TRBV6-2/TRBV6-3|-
TGTGCCAGCAGTTCTGGGACAACGAGCACAGATACGCGGTATTTT
CASSSGTTSTDTRYF
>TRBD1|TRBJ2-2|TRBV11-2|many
TGTGCCAGCAGCTCCCTGGGACAGGGGGCGACCGGGGAGCTGTTTTTT
CASSSLGQGATGELFF
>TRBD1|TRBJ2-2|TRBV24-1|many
TGTGCCACCAGTGATAACGACAGGGACACCGGGGAGCTGTTTTTT
CATSDNDRDTGELFF
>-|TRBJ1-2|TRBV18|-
TGTGCCAGCTCACCGGGGAGTGACTCTAACTATGGCTACACCTTC
CASSPGSDSNYGYTF
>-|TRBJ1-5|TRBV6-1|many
TGTGCCAGCAGTGATATAGGAGGGAGTCAGCCCCAGCATTTT
CASSDIGGSQPQHF
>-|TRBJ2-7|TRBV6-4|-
TGTGCCAGCAGAGGACAGCCGTCCTACGAGCAGTACTTC
CASRGQPSYEQYF
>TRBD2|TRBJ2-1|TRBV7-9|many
TGTGCCAGCAGCCGACCCGGGGGGGCGGGTGACAATGAGCAGTTCTTC
CASSRPGGAGDNEQFF
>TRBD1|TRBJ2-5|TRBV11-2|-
TGTGCCAGCACACCCCAAGGACAGGGGCTTTTAGAGACCCAGTACTTC
CASTPQGQGLLETQYF
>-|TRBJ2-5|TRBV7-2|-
TGTGCCAGCAGCTTAGTAGTCTCGGGAGCGGAGAGGACTTATGGGGAGACCCAGTACTTC
CASSLVVSGAERTYGETQYF
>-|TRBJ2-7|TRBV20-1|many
TGCAGTGCTAGAGGCCAAAGGGGTCGGGTTCTGGCGGAGTACTTC
CSARGQRGRVLAEYF
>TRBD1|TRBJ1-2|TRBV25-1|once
TGTGCCAGCAGCTCACCCCGGGACAGAGGGGATAACTATGGCTGCACCTTC
CASSSPRDRGDNYGCTF
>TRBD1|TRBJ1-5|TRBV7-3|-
TGTGCCAGCAGCCCGCGGGACAGAGGCAATCAGCCCCAGCATTTT
CASSPRDRGNQPQHF
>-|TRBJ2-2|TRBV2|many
TGTGCCAGCAGTGATAGGGCGCGAACGGGTGGCGGGGAGCTGTTTTTT
CASSDRARTGGGELFF
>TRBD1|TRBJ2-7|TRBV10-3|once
TGTGCCATCAGTGAGGGGACAGGGTCCTACGAGCAGTACTTC
CAISEGTGSYEQYF
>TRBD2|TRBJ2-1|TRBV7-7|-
TGTGCTAGCAGCAGGACTAGCGGAGTCAATGAGCAGTTCTTC
CASSRTSGVNEQFF
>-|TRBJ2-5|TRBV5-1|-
TGCGCCAGCAGCGGAGCGGTCCAAGAGACCCAGTACTTC
CASSGAVQETQYF
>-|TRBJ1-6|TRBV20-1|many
TGCAGTGCCCCGAGGAACAGGGCGTTTAATTCACCCCTCCACTTT
CSAPRNRAFNSPLHF
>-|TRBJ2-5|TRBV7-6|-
TGTGCCAGCAACTCAGGGCCACAAGAGACCCAGTACTTC
CASNSGPQETQYF
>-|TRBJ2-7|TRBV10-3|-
TGTGCCATCGGAGGGGCCTACGAGCAGTACTTC
CAIGGAYEQYF
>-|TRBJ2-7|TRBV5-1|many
TGCGCCAGCAGCTTAGAGGAGCTCCGTATGGAGCAGTACTTC
CASSLEELRMEQYF
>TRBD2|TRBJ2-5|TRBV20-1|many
TGCAGTGCTAGAATGGCGGGGGGGCCAGAGACCCAGTGCTTC
CSARMAGGPETQCF
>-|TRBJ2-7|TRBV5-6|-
TGTGCCAGCAGCGGGAGGCAGGGATTGGACTACGAGCAGTACTTC
CASSGRQGLDYEQYF
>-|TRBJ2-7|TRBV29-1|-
TGCAGCGTTCTTAGGGCAGCTTCCTACGAGCAGTACTTC
CSVLRAASYEQYF
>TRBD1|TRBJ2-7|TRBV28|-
TGTGCCAGCAGTTCTCATGGACAGGCCTACGAGCAGTACTTC
CASSSHGQAYEQYF
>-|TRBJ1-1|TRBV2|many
TGTGCCAGCCGGAAAGAGGGCGGCACTGAAGCTTTCTTT
CASRKEGGTEAFF
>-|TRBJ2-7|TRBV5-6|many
TGTGCCAGCAGCATGGGGTTGGGATCCTACGAGCAGTACTTC
CASSMGLGSYEQYF
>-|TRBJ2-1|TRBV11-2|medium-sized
TGTGCCAGCAGCTTAGAGGGGGTTAGCTCCTACAATGAGCAGTTCTTC
CASSLEGVSSYNEQFF
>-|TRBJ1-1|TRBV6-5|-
TGTGCCAGTTACGAAGGGAGGAGATTTGAAGCTTTCTTT
CASYEGRRFEAFF
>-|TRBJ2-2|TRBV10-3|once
TGTGCCACCAGTGATTACGGGTTCGCGAACACCGGGGAGCTGTTTTTT
CATSDYGFANTGELFF
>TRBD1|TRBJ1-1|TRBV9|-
TGTGCCAGCAGCACCGGACAGGCTGGGGCTGAAGCTTTCTTT
CASSTGQAGAEAFF
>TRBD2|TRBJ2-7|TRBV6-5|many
TGTGCCAGCAGTTACTCGAATCTAGCGGGAGCGAACGAGCAGTACTTC
CASSYSNLAGANEQYF
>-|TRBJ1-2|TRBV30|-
TGTGCCTGGAGTGGGGCAGGGGATCGCTATGGCTACACCTTC
CAWSGAGDRYGYTF
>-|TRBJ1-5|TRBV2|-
TGTGCCAGCAGTGGGGCGGCGGGTCCCGGCAATCAGCCCCAGCATTTT
CASSGAAGPGNQPQHF
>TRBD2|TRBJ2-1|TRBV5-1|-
TGCGCCAGCAGCTCAGGGGAAGGGGGACTAGCGGGACACTACAATGAGCAGTTCTTC
CASSSGEGGLAGHYNEQFF
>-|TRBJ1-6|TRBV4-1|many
TGCGCCAGCAGCCAAGGAGGCGGGAGGCGGTCACCCCTCCACTTT
CASSQGGGRRSPLHF